The 16 T cell receptor beta chains presented below share a single source sample, sequenced in a study of preoperative IRX-2 immunotherapy in early breast cancer. Clones were sequenced by immunoSEQ multiplex PCR, and TCRdb holds only the in-frame ones, with some missing. The sample includes about 67,000 clones, around 94% of them seen just once. Treatment denoted: preoperative locoregional IRX-2 cytokine immunotherapy. This sample was taken from a patient treated with IRX-2 immunotherapy. These receptors originate from a human donor with breast cancer.

This clone turned up a few times. The CDR3 nucleotides read TGCAGCGTTGGGAATCTAGCGGAGCACAATGAGCAGTTCTTC. This codes for CSVGNLAEHNEQFF. The chain joins TRBV29-1 to TRBJ2-1; 7 bases align to TRBD2. The CDR3 is made up of 14 amino acids. After removal of 4 bases from V and 5 bases from J, the junction contained 8 bases not matched to a gene. Looked up from germline, CDR1 is SQVTM and CDR2 is ANQGSEA.

The chain is built from TRBV5-6 and TRBJ1-2; D gene ambiguous. CDR3 length: 12 residues. The germline V gene encodes CDR1 SGHDT and CDR2 YYEEEE. Between the trimmed V and J ends, which lost 1 base and 3 bases, there was a span of 4 bases. CDR3: CASSLMHYGYTF. The CDR3 DNA reads TGTGCCAGCAGCTTGATGCACTATGGCTACACCTTC. The whole variable domain, remainder taken from reference TRBV5-6 and TRBJ1-2, is DAGVTQSPTHLIKTRGQQVTLRCSPKSGHDTVSWYQQALGQGPQFIFQYYEEEERQRGNFPDRFSGHQFPNYSSELNVNALLLGDSALYLCASSLMHYGYTFGSGTRLTVV.

The chain couples TRBV4-3 to TRBJ1-6; no reliable D call. Looked up from germline, CDR1 is LGHNA and CDR2 is YSLEER. V was clipped by 4 bases and J by 10 bases, with 17 bases between them. The CDR3 is made up of 15 amino acids. CDR3 bases: TGCGCCAGCAGCCCACAAGTGATTGATAGCTCACCCCTCCACTTT. Translation gives CASSPQVIDSSPLHF.

V is TRBV19 and J is TRBJ2-5; 8 bases fit TRBD2. The CDR3 length is 17 residues. Trimming took 4 bases from V and 0 from J; bases not matched to a gene: 10. Germline values: CDR1 LNHDA, CDR2 SQIVND (reference sequence). CDR3 sequence reads: CASSRLAQKENQETQYF. The CDR3 nucleotides are TGTGCCAGTAGTAGACTAGCGCAAAAGGAGAACCAAGAGACCCAGTACTTC.

J is TRBJ1-2 and V is TRBV28, with 8 nucleotides matching TRBD1. Per germline, CDR1 MDHEN and CDR2 SYDVKM. Trimming took 6 bases from V and 5 from J; bases not matched to a gene: 5. The CDR3 covers 13 residues. The CDR3 bases are TGTGCCAGCAGCACGGGACAGGTTTATGGCTACACCTTC. This sequence encodes CASSTGQVYGYTF.

The rearrangement links TRBV28 to TRBJ1-2; maybe TRBD1 (6 bases). Deletions cut 3 bases from V and 7 bases from J, with 18 bases between. The CDR3 runs 15 residues. Germline V gene lookup returns CDR1 MDHEN and CDR2 SYDVKM. CDR3 in amino acids: CASSLGGGGSGGYTF. CDR3 nucleotides: TGTGCCAGCAGTTTGGGGGGCGGGGGTAGTGGTGGCTACACCTTC.

This sequence joins TRBV1 and TRBJ2-2; the table's D call, TRBD2, was not checked against the DNA. TRBV1 is deemed a pseudogene. The CDR3 length is 16 residues. The CDR3 region has the DNA TGCACCAGCAGCCCATTCGGGACTAGCGACCCCGGGGAGCTGTTTTTT. Its translation is CTSSPFGTSDPGELFF.

The rearrangement uses TRBV5-8 and TRBJ2-4; D may be TRBD1 (5 bases). This CDR3 comprises 14 residues. The V and J ends lost 3 bases and 0 bases respectively, with 7 bases between them. The germline gives CDR1 SGHTS, CDR2 YDEGEE. The DNA of the CDR3 is TGTGCCAGCAGCTCAGGGCTAGCCAAAAACATTCAGTACTTC. Its translation is CASSSGLAKNIQYF.

The rearrangement joins TRBV11-3 to TRBJ2-4; D gene ambiguous. In germline, CDR1 is SGHNT, CDR2 YENEEA. The V end was cut by 5 bases, the J end by 8 bases, with 16 bases between. This CDR3 is built from 14 residues. CDR3 bases: TGTGCCAGCAGCAAAGGTGGGCGGAAGGACATTCAGTACTTC. Translation gives CASSKGGRKDIQYF.

V usage is TRBV2 and J usage is TRBJ2-7; no firm D call. CDR1 and CDR2 (germline): SNHLY, FYNNEI. V lost 7 bases to trimming and J lost 1 base, with 14 bases between them. CDR3 length: 14 residues. CDR3 nucleotide sequence: TGTGCCAGCACCCGGACCAAAGCGTCCTACGAGCAGTACTTC. This encodes CASTRTKASYEQYF.

The V and J genes are TRBV28 and TRBJ2-7; the match to TRBD1 covers 8 bases. The CDR3 runs 14 residues. Trimming took 3 bases from V and 4 from J; bases not matched to a gene: 5. Germline CDR1 MDHEN, CDR2 SYDVKM. The CDR3 coding sequence is TGTGCCAGCAGTTTCCCAGGGGGCGGTTACGAGCAGTACTTC. Amino acid sequence: CASSFPGGGYEQYF. Combining the CDR3 with reference TRBV28 and TRBJ2-7 gives the whole variable domain DVKVTQSSRYLVKRTGEKVFLECVQDMDHENMFWYRQDPGLGLRLIYFSYDVKMKEKGDIPEGYSVSREKKERFSLILESASTNQTSMYLCASSFPGGGYEQYFGPGTRLTVT.

The genes are TRBV5-1 and TRBJ2-5; TRBD2 agrees at 8 bases. In germline, CDR1 is SGHRS, CDR2 YFSETQ. The CDR3 length is 14 residues. After removal of 0 bases from V and 3 bases from J, the junction contained 1 base not matched to a gene. The CDR3 DNA sequence: TGCGCCAGCAGCTTGGTAGCGGGAAAAGAGACCCAGTACTTC. Its protein product is CASSLVAGKETQYF.

The gene calls are TRBV4-3 and TRBJ1-5, with D perhaps matching TRBD1 (5 bases). Germline V CDR1 and CDR2: LGHNA, YSLEER. Deletions cut 2 bases from V and 2 bases from J, with 10 bases between. This CDR3 contains 15 residues. The CDR3: CASSQNAGGNQPQHF. The CDR3 DNA is TGCGCCAGCAGCCAAAATGCGGGGGGCAATCAGCCCCAGCATTTT.

This chain joins TRBV28 and TRBJ1-2; 7 bases are a match to TRBD1. V trimming: 6 bases; J trimming: 6 bases; junction bases outside the gene matches: 10. The V gene's germline CDR1 is MDHEN and CDR2 SYDVKM. This CDR3 contains 14 residues. CDR3 sequence reads: CASRTTGRTDGYTF. The CDR3 DNA sequence: TGTGCCAGCAGGACGACAGGGAGAACAGATGGCTACACCTTC.

This sequence joins TRBV9 and TRBJ2-7, with a possible D match to TRBD1 (6 bases). This CDR3 has 15 amino acids. V shed 3 bases and J shed 3 bases, with 16 bases lying between them. The germline CDR1 and CDR2 sequences are SGDLS and YYNGEE. The CDR3 nucleotides are TGTGCCAGCAGCGCGACAGGTTCCCCTCACTACGAGCAGTACTTC. Its translation: CASSATGSPHYEQYF.

This sequence joins TRBV28 and TRBJ2-1; either TRBD1 or TRBD2 may fit D (6 bases each). CDR1 and CDR2 (germline): MDHEN, SYDVKM. The CDR3 consists of 17 residues. V shed 6 bases and J shed 1 base, with 19 bases lying between them. The CDR3 reads CASSLPRGAVSYNEQFF. In DNA form, the CDR3 reads TGTGCCAGCAGCCTCCCGAGGGGGGCTGTTTCCTACAATGAGCAGTTCTTC.